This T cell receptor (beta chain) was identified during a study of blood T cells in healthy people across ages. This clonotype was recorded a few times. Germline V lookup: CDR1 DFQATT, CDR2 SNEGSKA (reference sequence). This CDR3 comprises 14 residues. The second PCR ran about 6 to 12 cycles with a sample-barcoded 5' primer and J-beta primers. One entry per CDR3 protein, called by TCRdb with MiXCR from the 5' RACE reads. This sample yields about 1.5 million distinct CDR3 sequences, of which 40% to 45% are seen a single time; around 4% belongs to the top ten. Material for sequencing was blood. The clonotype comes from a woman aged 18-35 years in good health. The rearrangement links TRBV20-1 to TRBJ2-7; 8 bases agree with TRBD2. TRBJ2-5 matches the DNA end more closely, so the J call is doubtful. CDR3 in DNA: TGCAGTGCTTACCTCAGCGGGAGTGGTGAGACCCAGTACTTC. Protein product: CSAYLSGSGETQYF.